This T cell receptor (beta chain) was found in a study of radiation and T cells in renal cell carcinoma. The time point here: blood 4 weeks post-SBRT, at nephrectomy. Treatment defined: 15 Gy SBRT to primary tumor, nephrectomy 4 weeks later. Nephrectomy followed 15 Gy stereotactic body radiation by 4 weeks. After SBRT, blood was collected at 2 and 4 weeks, plus baseline. Per the germline V gene, CDR1 is WSHSY and CDR2 is SAAADI. The CDR3 has 14 amino acids. Trimming cost V 3 bases and J 2 bases, with 10 bases left between them. Some clones are missing from TCRdb's copy, which holds only in-frame ones; the method was immunoSEQ multiplex PCR. This table holds under 100,000 clones, around 84% found once. Study findings and constraints: From baseline, blood top tumor clonotypes peaked at 2 weeks post-radiation.

A remark on this clone: Its target is not known.

V and J are TRBV10-2 and TRBJ2-5, with D unresolved. The sequence derives from a man aged 60 to 75 with renal cell carcinoma. Material: blood, obtained from a patient whose treatment included radiotherapy and nephrectomy. Here the CDR3 reads CASSEKTVQETQYF. The CDR3 bases are TGCGCCAGCAGTGAAAAGACTGTTCAAGAGACCCAGTACTTC.